This TCR beta chain comes out of a study of T cells in pancreatic ductal adenocarcinoma. General study findings and limits: Compared with tumor, blood showed more total productive templates and 7 to 9.5-fold more clonotypes.

Turning to this clone: The antigen remains undetermined.

The selected patients with pancreatic ductal adenocarcinoma had surgery but no neoadjuvant therapy. Generated by immunoSEQ multiplex PCR, the TCRdb table keeps only in-frame clones and is missing some. The sample lists fewer than 5,000 clones, 68% occurring once. The CDR3 covers 13 residues. The germline V and J ends were trimmed by 1 base and 0 bases, with 7 bases remaining between them. Germline V gene lookup returns CDR1 GTSNPN and CDR2 SVGIG (reference sequence). This TCR was recovered from a human donor with pancreatic ductal adenocarcinoma. The chain combines TRBV30 with TRBJ2-7; tentative D call: TRBD2 (5 bases). Sequencing was done on a sample of pancreatic tumor tissue. The CDR3 is CAWSGRDSYEQYF. The CDR3 coding sequence is TGTGCCTGGAGTGGCCGGGACTCCTACGAGCAGTACTTC.